This T cell receptor beta chain was profiled in a study of blood T cell repertoires in COVID-19. Study at large: Researchers got acute and convalescent COVID-19 samples from the United States, Italy and Spain. Sources were T cells, B-cell-depleted T cells, or PBMCs; the material itself was cDNA or gDNA.

Authors' data handling: Reference gene primers were amplified, and this amplification served to estimate nucleated cell counts. Here immunoSEQ multiplex PCR was the method, and the copy in TCRdb shows in-frame clones only, minus some. Clone size and V and J calls were adopted from that table, with D and trimming inferred from the DNA. This sample has 15,000 or so clones; roughly 82% occur once, and the top ten carry approximately 20%. The CDR3 has 14 residues. The ends were cut back, 6 bases at V and 3 bases at J, with 14 bases in the middle. Germline CDR1 MNHEY, CDR2 SVGAGI. The TCR sequence derives from an elderly man with active COVID-19. The material sequenced was peripheral blood. V and J are TRBV6-5 and TRBJ1-1, with a possible D match to TRBD1 (6 bases). CDR3 in DNA: TGTGCCAGCAGCCACGACAGGCCCCACACTGAAGCTTTCTTT. Amino acids: CASSHDRPHTEAFF.